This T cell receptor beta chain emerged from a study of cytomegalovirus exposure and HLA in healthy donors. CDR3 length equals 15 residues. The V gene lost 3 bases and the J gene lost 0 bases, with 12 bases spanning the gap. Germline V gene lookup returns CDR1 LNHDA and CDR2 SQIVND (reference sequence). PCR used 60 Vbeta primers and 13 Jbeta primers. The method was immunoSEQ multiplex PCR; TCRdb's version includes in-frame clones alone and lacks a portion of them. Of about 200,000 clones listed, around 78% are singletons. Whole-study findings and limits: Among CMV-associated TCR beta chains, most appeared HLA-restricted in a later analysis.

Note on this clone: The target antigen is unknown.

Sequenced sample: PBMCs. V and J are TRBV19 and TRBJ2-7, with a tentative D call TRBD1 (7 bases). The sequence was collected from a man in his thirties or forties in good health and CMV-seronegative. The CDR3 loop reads CASSIRGTASYEQYF. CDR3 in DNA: TGTGCCAGTAGTATTCGGGGGACAGCCTCCTACGAGCAGTACTTC.